A selection of T cell receptor beta chains follows, all from one sample in a study of control samples from healthy donors and cancer patients. Some clones are missing from TCRdb's copy, which holds only in-frame ones; the method was immunoSEQ multiplex PCR. This table has around 90,000 clones, about nine tenths appearing once. Sequencing used blood. The receptors here all came from a man aged 25 to 40 in good health. CDR3s include the opening cysteine and the closing phenylalanine or tryptophan. Fields, in order: CDR3 DNA, CDR3 protein, V gene, J gene, D gene, clone size. A D gene is named only where the DNA matches it firmly. Rows give clone size only sometimes, using once, few, many, or a class for an expanded clone.

CDR3 DNA: TGTGCCACTCACAGGCAGGGGGACAGGGCGGAGTCACCCCTCCACTTT
CDR3 protein: CATHRQGDRAESPLHF
V gene: TRBV24-1
J gene: TRBJ1-6
D gene: TRBD1
clone size: few

CDR3 DNA: TGTGCCAGCAGTCCGACAGGGCCCTATGGCTACACCTTC
CDR3 protein: CASSPTGPYGYTF
V gene: TRBV28
J gene: TRBJ1-2
D gene: TRBD1
clone size: NA

CDR3 DNA: TGTGCCAGCAGTGAAGCGCTTGCAGGGTATGACTACGAGCAGTACTTC
CDR3 protein: CASSEALAGYDYEQYF
V gene: TRBV2
J gene: TRBJ2-7
D gene: NA
clone size: NA

CDR3 DNA: TGTGCCAGCAGCTCCTCCGGGACAGGACCCTCGGAGCAGTACTTC
CDR3 protein: CASSSSGTGPSEQYF
V gene: TRBV11-3
J gene: TRBJ2-7
D gene: TRBD1
clone size: NA

CDR3 DNA: TGTGCCAGCAGCGACCTCCCGCGGACAGGGGTGCATGGCTACACCTTC
CDR3 protein: CASSDLPRTGVHGYTF
V gene: TRBV27
J gene: TRBJ1-2
D gene: TRBD1
clone size: NA

CDR3 DNA: TGTGCCACCAGTGATCTAACAGGGGCCAGCACAGATACGCAGTATTTT
CDR3 protein: CATSDLTGASTDTQYF
V gene: TRBV24-1
J gene: TRBJ2-3
D gene: TRBD1
clone size: NA

CDR3 DNA: TGTGCCAGCAGCTTGGAGAGGAACACTGAAGCTTTCTTT
CDR3 protein: CASSLERNTEAFF
V gene: TRBV5-5
J gene: TRBJ1-1
D gene: NA
clone size: NA

CDR3 DNA: TGTGCCAGCAGTGACTCAACTGACACCGGGGAGCTGTTTTTT
CDR3 protein: CASSDSTDTGELFF
V gene: TRBV6-4
J gene: TRBJ2-2
D gene: NA
clone size: NA

CDR3 DNA: TGTGCCAGCAGAGGGTGGGACACTGAAGCTTTCTTT
CDR3 protein: CASRGWDTEAFF
V gene: TRBV6-5
J gene: TRBJ1-1
D gene: NA
clone size: NA

CDR3 DNA: TGTGCCACCAGAGCTAGCGGGGCCTACAATGAGCAGTTCTTC
CDR3 protein: CATRASGAYNEQFF
V gene: TRBV24-1
J gene: TRBJ2-1
D gene: TRBD2
clone size: NA

CDR3 DNA: TGCGCCAGCAGCCCCATTGTCGGGACAAAAGCTTTCTTT
CDR3 protein: CASSPIVGTKAFF
V gene: TRBV4-1
J gene: TRBJ1-1
D gene: NA
clone size: NA

CDR3 DNA: TGTGCCAGCAGCTTGGCCAACGGACAGGGCGGCGGCTACACCTTC
CDR3 protein: CASSLANGQGGGYTF
V gene: TRBV5-4
J gene: TRBJ1-2
D gene: TRBD1
clone size: NA

CDR3 DNA: TGTGCCATCAGTGAGCTTTCGTTAGGGGGCCTTAATGAAAAACTGTTTTTT
CDR3 protein: CAISELSLGGLNEKLFF
V gene: TRBV10-3
J gene: TRBJ1-4
D gene: TRBD1
clone size: NA

CDR3 DNA: TGTGCCAGCAGGGAAAACGGTAGGATCAATCAGCCCCAGCATTTT
CDR3 protein: CASRENGRINQPQHF
V gene: TRBV2
J gene: TRBJ1-5
D gene: NA
clone size: few

CDR3 DNA: TGTGCCAGCAGTGAAGTATACGGGACAGGGAATAACTATGGCTACACCTTC
CDR3 protein: CASSEVYGTGNNYGYTF
V gene: TRBV6-1
J gene: TRBJ1-2
D gene: TRBD1
clone size: NA

CDR3 DNA: TGTGCCAGCAGGTCGCGGGGGGCTATAAACAATGAGCAGTTCTTC
CDR3 protein: CASRSRGAINNEQFF
V gene: TRBV2
J gene: TRBJ2-1
D gene: TRBD2
clone size: NA

CDR3 DNA: TGCGCCAGCAGCCAGGGAACTAATAGCAATCAGCCCCAGCATTTT
CDR3 protein: CASSQGTNSNQPQHF
V gene: TRBV4-1
J gene: TRBJ1-5
D gene: NA
clone size: NA

CDR3 DNA: TGCGCCAGCAGCTATGACTCCTATGGCTACACCTTC
CDR3 protein: CASSYDSYGYTF
V gene: TRBV5-1
J gene: TRBJ1-2
D gene: NA
clone size: NA

CDR3 DNA: TGTGCCAGTAGAAGAGTCGCGACAAGTGGAGAAAAACTGTTTTTT
CDR3 protein: CASRRVATSGEKLFF
V gene: TRBV19
J gene: TRBJ1-4
D gene: NA
clone size: once

CDR3 DNA: TGTGCCAGCAGCTTGACACGAACCGGGGAGCTGTTTTTT
CDR3 protein: CASSLTRTGELFF
V gene: TRBV11-3
J gene: TRBJ2-2
D gene: NA
clone size: NA

CDR3 DNA: TGTGCCAGCAGCTCCAAGAATAGCGGGGGCAGAGAGACCCAGTACTTC
CDR3 protein: CASSSKNSGGRETQYF
V gene: TRBV7-9
J gene: TRBJ2-5
D gene: TRBD2
clone size: NA

CDR3 DNA: TGTGCCAGTAGTTCGGGGCTTTCCGGGGGTCAGCCCCAGCATTTT
CDR3 protein: CASSSGLSGGQPQHF
V gene: TRBV19
J gene: TRBJ1-5
D gene: NA
clone size: NA

CDR3 DNA: TGTGCCAGTAGTGGCGGGACGCGGAACACTGAAGCTTTCTTT
CDR3 protein: CASSGGTRNTEAFF
V gene: TRBV19
J gene: TRBJ1-1
D gene: NA
clone size: many

CDR3 DNA: TGTGCCAGCAGCCAAGACTCGAGCTCCTACAATGAGCAGTTCTTC
CDR3 protein: CASSQDSSSYNEQFF
V gene: TRBV4-2
J gene: TRBJ2-1
D gene: NA
clone size: NA

CDR3 DNA: TGTGCCCCCAGGGGGCGCAGGACAGATACGCAGTATTTT
CDR3 protein: CAPRGRRTDTQYF
V gene: TRBV5-4
J gene: TRBJ2-3
D gene: TRBD1
clone size: NA

CDR3 DNA: TGTGCCAGTAGTATGGGCGCCGGGCTAGCGGGGGCTTACGAGCAGTACTTC
CDR3 protein: CASSMGAGLAGAYEQYF
V gene: TRBV19
J gene: TRBJ2-7
D gene: TRBD2
clone size: once

CDR3 DNA: TGTGCCTGGGGGGCTGGGGCCAACGTCCTGACTTTC
CDR3 protein: CAWGAGANVLTF
V gene: TRBV30
J gene: TRBJ2-6
D gene: NA
clone size: NA

CDR3 DNA: TGTGCCAGCAGCCGCGGGGGGGGAGGGCAGTATTTT
CDR3 protein: CASSRGGGGQYF
V gene: TRBV12-3/TRBV12-4
J gene: TRBJ2-3
D gene: TRBD2
clone size: NA

CDR3 DNA: TGTGCCAGCAGCCCTCAAGGGGCGCAGTACACTGAAGCTTTCTTT
CDR3 protein: CASSPQGAQYTEAFF
V gene: TRBV7-9
J gene: TRBJ1-1
D gene: NA
clone size: NA

CDR3 DNA: TGTGCCAGCAGCGTTTCTGGACAGGCAGAGCAGCCCCAGCATTTT
CDR3 protein: CASSVSGQAEQPQHF
V gene: TRBV9
J gene: TRBJ1-5
D gene: TRBD1
clone size: NA

CDR3 DNA: TGTGCCAGCTCACCGTCCGGGACAGGGGACGGCTACACCTTC
CDR3 protein: CASSPSGTGDGYTF
V gene: TRBV18
J gene: TRBJ1-2
D gene: TRBD1
clone size: NA

CDR3 DNA: TGTGCCAGCAGTGAAGCCACAGACTATTCACCCCTCCACTTT
CDR3 protein: CASSEATDYSPLHF
V gene: TRBV6-1
J gene: TRBJ1-6
D gene: NA
clone size: once

CDR3 DNA: TGCAGCGTTGTCTCGCGGGGGCAAGGGACTGAAGCTTTCTTT
CDR3 protein: CSVVSRGQGTEAFF
V gene: TRBV29-1
J gene: TRBJ1-1
D gene: NA
clone size: few

CDR3 DNA: TGTGCCAGCAGCTCTGGGACTAGCGGGGACCGGTATTTT
CDR3 protein: CASSSGTSGDRYF
V gene: TRBV7-3
J gene: TRBJ2-3
D gene: TRBD2
clone size: NA

CDR3 DNA: TGTGCCTGGAGAATTCAGGCAAACACTGAAGCTTTCTTT
CDR3 protein: CAWRIQANTEAFF
V gene: TRBV30
J gene: TRBJ1-1
D gene: NA
clone size: NA

CDR3 DNA: TGTGCCACCAGTGATTTGTACCCTAGCGGGGAGAACACAGATACGCAGTATTTT
CDR3 protein: CATSDLYPSGENTDTQYF
V gene: TRBV24-1
J gene: TRBJ2-3
D gene: TRBD2
clone size: once

CDR3 DNA: TGTGCCAGCAGCTATTTAACAGGGGGCACTGAAGCTTTCTTT
CDR3 protein: CASSYLTGGTEAFF
V gene: TRBV4-2
J gene: TRBJ1-1
D gene: TRBD1
clone size: NA

CDR3 DNA: TGTGCCAGCAAGGCAGGGTCTGGAAACACCATATATTTT
CDR3 protein: CASKAGSGNTIYF
V gene: TRBV6-5
J gene: TRBJ1-3
D gene: NA
clone size: NA

CDR3 DNA: TGTGCCAGTACCAACTTTAACAATGAGCAGTTCTTC
CDR3 protein: CASTNFNNEQFF
V gene: TRBV19
J gene: TRBJ2-1
D gene: NA
clone size: NA

CDR3 DNA: TGCGCCAGCAGCCCCCAGGGACAGGGCGTTAATGAGCAGTTCTTC
CDR3 protein: CASSPQGQGVNEQFF
V gene: TRBV4-1
J gene: TRBJ2-1
D gene: TRBD1
clone size: NA

CDR3 DNA: TGTGCCTGGAGGGGGGGGACAGGGAGTGGGAACACTGAAGCTTTCTTT
CDR3 protein: CAWRGGTGSGNTEAFF
V gene: TRBV30
J gene: TRBJ1-1
D gene: TRBD1
clone size: NA

CDR3 DNA: TGCGCCAGCAGCCTAGGACAGACCGCCTACGAGCAGTACTTC
CDR3 protein: CASSLGQTAYEQYF
V gene: TRBV5-1
J gene: TRBJ2-7
D gene: NA
clone size: NA

CDR3 DNA: TGTGCCAGCAGCCGGGGACAGGGAGATACAGATACGCAGTATTTT
CDR3 protein: CASSRGQGDTDTQYF
V gene: TRBV7-9
J gene: TRBJ2-3
D gene: TRBD1
clone size: NA

CDR3 DNA: TGTGCCAGCTCAAGAATCCCGATCAGGGAGCTGTTTTTT
CDR3 protein: CASSRIPIRELFF
V gene: TRBV18
J gene: TRBJ2-2
D gene: NA
clone size: NA

CDR3 DNA: TGTGCCAGCAGTTACTCGAAGTCCTTGGGGACCCAGTACTTC
CDR3 protein: CASSYSKSLGTQYF
V gene: TRBV6-5
J gene: TRBJ2-5
D gene: NA
clone size: NA

CDR3 DNA: TGCGCCAGCAGTGAGTCGGGGGTGGGGCCCGGAAATTATGGCTACACCTTC
CDR3 protein: CASSESGVGPGNYGYTF
V gene: TRBV10-2
J gene: TRBJ1-2
D gene: NA
clone size: NA

CDR3 DNA: TGTGCCAGCAGCAAAGAGGGACAGGACAATCAGCCCCAGCATTTT
CDR3 protein: CASSKEGQDNQPQHF
V gene: TRBV21-1
J gene: TRBJ1-5
D gene: NA
clone size: NA

CDR3 DNA: TGTGCCAGCACTCCGACACTAGTCTCTGGGGCCAACGTCCTGACTTTC
CDR3 protein: CASTPTLVSGANVLTF
V gene: TRBV9
J gene: TRBJ2-6
D gene: NA
clone size: NA

CDR3 DNA: TGTGCCAGCAGCATTGGGACAGGGAGCACTGAAGCTTTCTTT
CDR3 protein: CASSIGTGSTEAFF
V gene: TRBV7-9
J gene: TRBJ1-1
D gene: TRBD1
clone size: NA

CDR3 DNA: TGTGCCAGCAGCTTAGATGCTAGCGGGGGAACAGATACGCAGTATTTT
CDR3 protein: CASSLDASGGTDTQYF
V gene: TRBV11-2
J gene: TRBJ2-3
D gene: TRBD2
clone size: NA

CDR3 DNA: TGTGCCAGCAGTTTATCTCCCGGGACAGGGTCTGGCTACACCTTC
CDR3 protein: CASSLSPGTGSGYTF
V gene: TRBV27
J gene: TRBJ1-2
D gene: TRBD1
clone size: NA

CDR3 DNA: TGTGCCAGCAGCCAAGATCCCAGACAGGGTCCGGAGGAGACCCAGTACTTC
CDR3 protein: CASSQDPRQGPEETQYF
V gene: TRBV14
J gene: TRBJ2-5
D gene: TRBD1
clone size: NA

CDR3 DNA: TGTGCCAGCAGCATCGGGACAGGGCTCACAGATACGCAGTATTTT
CDR3 protein: CASSIGTGLTDTQYF
V gene: TRBV9
J gene: TRBJ2-3
D gene: TRBD1
clone size: NA